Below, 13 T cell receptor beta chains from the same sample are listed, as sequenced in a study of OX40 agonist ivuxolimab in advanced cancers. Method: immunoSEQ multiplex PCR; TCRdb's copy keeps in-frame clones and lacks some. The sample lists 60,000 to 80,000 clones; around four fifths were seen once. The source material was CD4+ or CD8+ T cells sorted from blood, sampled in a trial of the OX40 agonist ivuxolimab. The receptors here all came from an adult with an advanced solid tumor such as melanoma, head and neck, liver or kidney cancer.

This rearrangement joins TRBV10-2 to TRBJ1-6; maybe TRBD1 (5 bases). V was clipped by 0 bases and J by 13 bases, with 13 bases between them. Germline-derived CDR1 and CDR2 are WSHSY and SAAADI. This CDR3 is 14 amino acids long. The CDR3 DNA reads TGCGCCAGCAGTGAGTCGGGGCTTAGCGCGCCCCTCCACTTT. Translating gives CASSESGLSAPLHF.

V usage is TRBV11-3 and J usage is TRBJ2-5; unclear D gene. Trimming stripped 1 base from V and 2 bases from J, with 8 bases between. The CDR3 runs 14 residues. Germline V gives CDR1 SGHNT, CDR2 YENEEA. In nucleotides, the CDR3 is TGTGCCAGCAGCTTAGGGCCAGAACAAGAGACCCAGTACTTC. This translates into CASSLGPEQETQYF. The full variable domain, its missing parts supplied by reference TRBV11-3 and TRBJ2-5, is EAGVVQSPRYKIIEKKQPVAFWCNPISGHNTLYWYLQNLGQGPELLIRYENEEAVDDSQLPKDRFSAERLKGVDSTLKIQPAELGDSAVYLCASSLGPEQETQYFGPGTRLLVL.

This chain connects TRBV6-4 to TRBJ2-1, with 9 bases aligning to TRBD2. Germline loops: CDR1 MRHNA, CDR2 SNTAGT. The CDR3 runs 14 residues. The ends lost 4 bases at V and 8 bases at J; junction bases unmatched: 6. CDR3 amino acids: CASSAGLAGDEQFF. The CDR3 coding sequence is TGTGCCAGCAGTGCGGGACTAGCTGGCGATGAGCAGTTCTTC.

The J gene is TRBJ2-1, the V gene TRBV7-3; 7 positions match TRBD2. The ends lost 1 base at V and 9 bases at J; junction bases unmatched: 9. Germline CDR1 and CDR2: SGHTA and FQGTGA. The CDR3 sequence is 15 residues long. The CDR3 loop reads CASSLNGGSGGEQFF. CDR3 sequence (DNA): TGTGCCAGCAGCTTAAATGGCGGGAGCGGTGGTGAGCAGTTCTTC.

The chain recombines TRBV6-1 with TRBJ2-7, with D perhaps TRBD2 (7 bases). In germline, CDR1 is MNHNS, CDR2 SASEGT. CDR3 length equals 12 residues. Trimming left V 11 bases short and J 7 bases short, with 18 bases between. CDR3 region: CAARGAAREQYF. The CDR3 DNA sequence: TGTGCCGCACGGGGGGCAGCTAGGGAGCAGTACTTC.

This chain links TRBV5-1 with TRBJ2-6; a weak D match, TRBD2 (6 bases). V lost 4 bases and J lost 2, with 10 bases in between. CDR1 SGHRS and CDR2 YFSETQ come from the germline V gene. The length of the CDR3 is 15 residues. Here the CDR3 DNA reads TGCGCCAGCAGCCCTGGCGGGGCTGGGGCCAACGTCCTGACTTTC. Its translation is CASSPGGAGANVLTF.

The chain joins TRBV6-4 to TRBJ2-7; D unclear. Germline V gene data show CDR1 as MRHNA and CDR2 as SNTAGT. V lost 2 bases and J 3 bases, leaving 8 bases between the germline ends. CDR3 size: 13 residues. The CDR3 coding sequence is TGTGCCAGCAGTGACACTAATTTCTACGAGCAGTACGTC. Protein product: CASSDTNFYEQYV.

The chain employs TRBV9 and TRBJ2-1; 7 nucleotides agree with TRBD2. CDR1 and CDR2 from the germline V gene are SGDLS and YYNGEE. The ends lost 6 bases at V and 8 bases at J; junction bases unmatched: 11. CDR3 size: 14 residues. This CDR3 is CASTGGEGRDEQFF. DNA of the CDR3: TGTGCCAGCACCGGCGGGGAGGGCCGAGATGAGCAGTTCTTC.

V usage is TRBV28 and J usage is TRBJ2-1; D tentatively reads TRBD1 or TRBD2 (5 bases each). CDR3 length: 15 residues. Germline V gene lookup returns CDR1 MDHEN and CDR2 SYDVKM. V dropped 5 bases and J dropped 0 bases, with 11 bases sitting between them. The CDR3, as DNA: TGTGCCAGCAGTCCCCCGAGGGGCTCCTACAATGAGCAGTTCTTC. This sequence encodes CASSPPRGSYNEQFF.

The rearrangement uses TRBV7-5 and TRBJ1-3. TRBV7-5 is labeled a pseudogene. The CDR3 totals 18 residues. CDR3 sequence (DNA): TGTGCCAGCAGCTACCAGGACGTCTACCAAAGCTCTGGAAACACCATATATTTT. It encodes CASSYQDVYQSSGNTIYF.

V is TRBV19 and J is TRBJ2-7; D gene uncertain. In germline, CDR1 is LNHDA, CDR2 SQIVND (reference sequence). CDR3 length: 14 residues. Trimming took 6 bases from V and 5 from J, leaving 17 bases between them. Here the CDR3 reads CASRSTRPLDEQYF. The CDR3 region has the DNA TGTGCCAGTAGATCCACCAGGCCCCTAGACGAGCAGTACTTC. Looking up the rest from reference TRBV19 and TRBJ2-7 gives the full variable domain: DGGITQSPKYLFRKEGQNVTLSCEQNLNHDAMYWYRQDPGQGLRLIYYSQIVNDFQKGDIAEGYSVSREKKESFPLTVTSAQKNPTAFYLCASRSTRPLDEQYFGPGTRLTVT.

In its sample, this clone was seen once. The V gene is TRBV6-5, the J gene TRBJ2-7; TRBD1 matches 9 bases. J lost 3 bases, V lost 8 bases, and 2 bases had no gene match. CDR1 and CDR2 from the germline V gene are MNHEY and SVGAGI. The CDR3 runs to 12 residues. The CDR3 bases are TGTGCCAGCCGGGACAGGGTCTACGAGCAGTACTTC. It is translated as CASRDRVYEQYF.

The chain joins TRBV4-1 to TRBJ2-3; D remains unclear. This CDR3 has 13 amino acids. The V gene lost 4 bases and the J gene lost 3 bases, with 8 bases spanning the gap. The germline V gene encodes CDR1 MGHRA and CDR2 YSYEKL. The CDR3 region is CASSRTETDTQYF. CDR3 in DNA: TGCGCCAGCAGCCGGACCGAGACAGATACGCAGTATTTT.